The entry that follows covers one TCR beta chain sequence. This clonotype has just a few counts. It has no known antigen specificity. No much larger clone is present one base from it, and per-base qualities are unavailable. V is shortened by 2 bases, J by 5 bases, and the region joining them spans 16 bases. Reading from cysteine to phenylalanine, the CDR3 counts 15 amino acids. The entry retains the CDR3 DNA only, 45 bases that are in frame from base 1. The data are from a study of T-cell memory formation after mild COVID-19 (dated by TCRdb to 2020 to 2023). Study-level background: TCR sequence clusters from the two donors were found to be largely donor specific. T-cell clones expanding and contracting after mild COVID-19 in two donors were tracked by longitudinal TCRalpha and TCRbeta repertoire sequencing. Two young, previously healthy adult volunteers, one female and one male, were included in the cohort. What the authors observed across the whole study: The detection of some responding clones in pre-infection memory suggests that pre-existing cross-reactive memory T cells joined the SARS-CoV-2 response. Whether the second-wave clones peaking on day 37 were SARS-CoV-2 specific was not confirmed. Balanced CD4/CD8 phenotypes were observed for clones contracting from day 15 to 85, whereas a bias towards CD4+ was observed for a second wave of clones expanding from day 15 to 37. Contracting CD4+ clones turned up mainly in the CM and EM memory subsets, whereas EMRA was where CD8+ clones were enriched. Only a couple of mild cases were covered in the study, and larger cohorts including severe cases with pre-infection samples were considered necessary.

The listed sequencing device is Illumina NovaSeq 6000. Using 5'RACE with constant-segment primers, TCRalpha and TCRbeta cDNA libraries were constructed, with sample barcodes and unique molecular identifiers added in the process. Trizol reagent was used to extract RNA from every sample. Libraries were amplified in two PCR steps, with a second sample barcode and Illumina TruSeq adapters added in the second step. Libraries were sequenced on an Illumina NovaSeq with 2 x 150 bp paired-end reads. Concerning the study's data processing: The reads were demultiplexed and collapsed into UMI-guided consensus sequences using migec v1.2.7. Using mixcr v2.1.11, UMI consensuses were aligned to TRA and TRB V and J templates and then assembled into clonotypes. A clonotype was counted as expanded or contracted only if both edgeR and NoisET called the change significant, with noise models trained on biological replicates. For edgeR calls, the cutoffs were a false discovery rate-adjusted p below 0.01 and a log2 fold-change threshold of 1. As an exploratory analysis of dynamics, PCA with hierarchical clustering was applied to max-normalized trajectories of the 1000 most abundant clonotypes. Separately sequenced CD4+ and CD8+ repertoires were used to assign the CD4 or CD8 phenotype of responding clones. The public reads were quality trimmed at Q25 with fastp and then assembled into clones with MiXCR by TCRdb, keeping productive beta chains. Each entry merges the rows of one CDR3 protein and shows their most common DNA and genes. The V and J calls and clone size come from TCRdb's table, not from the authors' own analysis. The sample table holds more than 120,000 distinct CDR3 sequences, of which 6% to 7% were seen once. The ten largest make up approximately 2% of the sample.

Ficoll-Paque density gradient centrifugation was the method used to isolate PBMCs. Here the chain combines TRBV12-3 or TRBV12-4 and TRBJ2-7, with a tentative D gene TRBD2 over 6 matching bases. Sequenced: PBMCs or a T cell subset sorted from them (not recorded which). This clonotype was obtained from an adult woman who had mild COVID-19 (a few samples of this study predate the infection). The sample titles of this study are shuffled in the database, so cell type and time point are left out; the donor was told from shared clones. The CDR3 region: CASSLPGTGGNEQYF. The DNA sequence follows: TGTGCCAGCAGTTTACCTGGGACTGGGGGGAACGAGCAGTACTTC.